The sample holds a few counts of the clone carrying this TCR beta chain. Its cognate antigen is unknown. It was with a sample-barcoded 5' primer and a J-beta primer mix that a second PCR of about 6 to 11 cycles was run. Every individual sample yielded 3 million or more paired-end reads (each containing CDR3). TCRdb independently ran MiXCR on the 5' RACE reads; one entry per CDR3 protein. This sample yields about 830,000 distinct CDR3 sequences, of which roughly 60% are seen a single time; approximately 20% belongs to the top ten. Donors ranged from roughly 6 to 95 years old and were healthy Caucasians in Russia. The data derive from a study of blood T cells in healthy people across ages. Study in general: About one barcoded beta molecule per two T cells was the capture yield of template switching. Study findings and constraints: CMV status of donors was unknown, possibly confounding expanded clonotype changes.

CDR3 length: 13 residues. CDR1 is DFQATT, CDR2 SNEGSKA, per germline (reference sequence). The V and J ends lost 6 bases and 2 bases respectively, with 14 bases between them. This receptor was taken from a man aged 25 to 40 in good health. The rearrangement uses TRBV20-1 and TRBJ2-7, with D possibly matching TRBD1 (6 bases). The source material was blood. The CDR3 nucleotides are TGCAGTGCGATCCCAGGGGCCACCTACGAGCAGTACTTC. This translates into CSAIPGATYEQYF.